A single sample is the source of the 27 T cell receptor beta chains below, sequenced in a study of blood T cell repertoires in COVID-19. Some clones are missing from TCRdb's copy, which holds only in-frame ones; the method was immunoSEQ multiplex PCR. The profile shows some 200,000 clones, approximately 81% of them singletons. Specimen: peripheral blood. These receptors all come from a woman of 80 years or more with COVID-19, enrolled during active disease.

The rearrangement uses TRBV3-1 (or the pseudogene TRBV3-2) and TRBJ2-5; TRBD2 agrees at 9 bases. The CDR3 is made up of 13 amino acids. V lost 4 bases and J lost 3; bases outside the gene matches: 0. CDR1 and CDR2 (germline): LGHDT, YNNKEL (reference sequence). The CDR3 protein is CASSRLAEETQYF. Written as DNA, the CDR3 is TGTGCCAGCAGCCGACTAGCGGAAGAGACCCAGTACTTC.

J is TRBJ2-1 and V is TRBV6-5; weak D call: TRBD1 (6 bases). Trimming removed 6 bases from V and 10 bases from J, with 13 bases in between. Germline lookup yields CDR1 MNHEY and CDR2 SVGAGI. The CDR3 sequence is 12 residues long. The CDR3 is CASSTTGPEQFF. The CDR3 DNA is TGTGCCAGCAGCACTACAGGGCCAGAGCAGTTCTTC.

The chain couples TRBV7-6 to TRBJ1-1; TRBD1 agrees at 7 bases. The CDR3 spans 12 residues. The V gene's germline CDR1 is SGHVS and CDR2 FNYEAQ. The V segment lost 1 base and the J segment 11 bases; nucleotides outside the gene matches: 4. CDR3 residues: CASSLGQGVAFF. CDR3 nucleotide sequence: TGTGCCAGCAGCTTAGGACAGGGTGTGGCTTTCTTT. Supplemented by reference TRBV7-6 and TRBJ1-1, the full variable domain reads GAGVSQSPRYKVTKRGQDVALRCDPISGHVSLYWYRQALGQGPEFLTYFNYEAQQDKSGLPNDRFSAERPEGSISTLTIQRTEQRDSAMYRCASSLGQGVAFFGQGTRLTVV.

V and J are TRBV19 and TRBJ1-4, with TRBD1 matching 8 bases. V was pared by 6 bases and J by 3 bases, with 3 bases of the junction left unmatched. The CDR3 contains 14 residues. CDR1 LNHDA and CDR2 SQIVND come from the germline V gene (reference sequence). DNA of the CDR3: TGTGCCAGTAGCCCGGACAGGGCTAATGAAAAACTGTTTTTT. It yields the protein CASSPDRANEKLFF. The full variable domain, with the rest looked up from reference TRBV19 and TRBJ1-4, is DGGITQSPKYLFRKEGQNVTLSCEQNLNHDAMYWYRQDPGQGLRLIYYSQIVNDFQKGDIAEGYSVSREKKESFPLTVTSAQKNPTAFYLCASSPDRANEKLFFGSGTQLSVL.

The gene calls are TRBV9 and TRBJ1-1, with D maybe TRBD1 (5 bases). CDR3 length: 15 residues. Trimming removed 1 base from V and 6 bases from J, with 16 bases in between. The germline V gene encodes CDR1 SGDLS and CDR2 YYNGEE. CDR3 DNA sequence: TGTGCCAGCAGCGTATCGGGCAGGCGGGACGCTGAAGCTTTCTTT. Translated, it gives CASSVSGRRDAEAFF.

The chain is built from TRBV2 and TRBJ2-1; D remains ambiguous. Germline V lookup: CDR1 SNHLY, CDR2 FYNNEI. The length of the CDR3 is 11 residues. Trimming removed 5 bases at V and 4 bases at J, with 3 bases between. CDR3 loop: CASSYYNEQFF. CDR3 nucleotide sequence: TGTGCCAGCAGTTATTACAATGAGCAGTTCTTC.

The V and J genes are TRBV5-6 and TRBJ1-2; 11 bases match TRBD1. CDR1 and CDR2 from the germline V gene are SGHDT and YYEEEE. V dropped 4 bases and J dropped 6; count of bases not matched to a gene: 5. This CDR3 has 14 residues. The CDR3 loop reads CASSTGQGVNGYTF. The DNA for the CDR3 is TGTGCCAGCAGCACGGGACAGGGGGTAAATGGCTACACCTTC.

This chain connects TRBV19 to TRBJ2-1, with 7 nucleotides matching TRBD2. CDR3 length equals 13 residues. The V segment lost 7 bases and the J segment 8 bases; nucleotides outside the gene matches: 8. Germline CDR1 reads LNHDA; CDR2 reads SQIVND (reference sequence). The CDR3 DNA sequence: TGTGCCAGTACTCGGACTAGGGTCGATGAGCAGTTCTTC. It encodes CASTRTRVDEQFF.

This clone was seen just once. The chain uses TRBV6-1 and TRBJ1-4, with 8 bases lining up with TRBD1. This CDR3 has 16 residues. The germline V gene encodes CDR1 MNHNS and CDR2 SASEGT. Germline trimming cut 4 bases from V and 5 bases from J; bases unmatched to any gene: 9. As DNA, the CDR3 is TGTGCCAGCAGTGGGCAGGGGGCGGTCATGAATGAAAAACTGTTTTTT. Translation gives CASSGQGAVMNEKLFF.

The rearrangement uses TRBV7-2 and TRBJ1-6, with 7 bases lining up with TRBD1. CDR1 is SGHTA and CDR2 is FQGNSA in the germline V gene. V was pared by 1 base and J by 10 bases, with 13 bases of the junction left unmatched. CDR3 length: 17 amino acids. The CDR3 region has the DNA TGTGCCAGCAGCTTAGGAACCAGGGGGGTCTTTGGATCACCCCTCCACTTT. It is translated as CASSLGTRGVFGSPLHF. The full variable domain, completed using reference TRBV7-2 and TRBJ1-6, is GAGVSQSPSNKVTEKGKDVELRCDPISGHTALYWYRQSLGQGLEFLIYFQGNSAPDKSGLPSDRFSAERTGGSVSTLTIQRTQQEDSAVYLCASSLGTRGVFGSPLHFGNGTRLTVT.

The chain is built from TRBV9 and TRBJ2-1; the D gene is possibly TRBD2 (6 bases). Germline V gives CDR1 SGDLS, CDR2 YYNGEE. Trimming pared 0 bases from V and 2 bases from J, leaving 15 bases between. This CDR3 spans 17 amino acids. The CDR3 loop is CASSVEGTGYTYNEQFF. CDR3 in DNA: TGTGCCAGCAGCGTAGAAGGGACTGGATACACCTACAATGAGCAGTTCTTC.

This sequence joins TRBV4-1 and TRBJ2-5; 8 bases map to TRBD2. Looked up from germline, CDR1 is MGHRA and CDR2 is YSYEKL. The CDR3 runs 16 residues. The V and J ends lost 2 bases and 6 bases, in that order; junction bases with no gene match: 11. CDR3 region: CASSQMEYGGGKTQYF. CDR3 nucleotide sequence: TGCGCCAGCAGCCAAATGGAATACGGGGGGGGGAAGACCCAGTACTTC.

The rearrangement joins TRBV7-2 to TRBJ2-6; D gene uncertain. CDR1 is SGHTA, CDR2 FQGNSA, per germline. The V and J ends lost 5 bases and 0 bases respectively, with 8 bases between them. The CDR3 is 15 residues long. CDR3 in amino acids: CASSQTYSGANVLTF. The CDR3 nucleotides read TGTGCCAGCAGCCAAACCTACTCTGGGGCCAACGTCCTGACTTTC.

The chain couples TRBV5-1 to TRBJ1-1; a weak D match, TRBD1 (6 bases). In germline, CDR1 is SGHRS, CDR2 YFSETQ. V gave up 3 bases and J gave up 4 bases, with 16 bases separating them. The CDR3 is 15 residues long. The CDR3 region is CASSSTGLGGTEAFF. The CDR3 DNA follows: TGCGCCAGCAGCTCCACAGGGTTAGGAGGCACTGAAGCTTTCTTT.

This clone was recorded a few times. The sample contains more than one DNA sequence encoding this CDR3. This chain joins TRBV19 and TRBJ1-2; TRBD1 agrees at 8 bases. V gave up 8 bases and J gave up 3 bases; unmatched junction bases: 5. The germline V gene has CDR1 LNHDA and CDR2 SQIVND (reference sequence). This CDR3 has 13 amino acids. The CDR3 is CASSRGLDYGYTF. CDR3 coding DNA: TGTGCCAGTTCCAGGGGGCTTGACTATGGCTACACCTTC.

This chain connects TRBV5-5 to TRBJ2-3, with D possibly TRBD1 on 6 matching bases. The CDR3 spans 14 residues. Trimming removed 3 bases at V and 6 bases at J, with 14 bases between. Germline V CDR1 and CDR2: SGHKS, YYEKEE (reference sequence). CDR3 in amino acids: CASSWDTSRDTQYF. The CDR3 DNA follows: TGTGCCAGCAGCTGGGACACTTCCAGGGATACGCAGTATTTT. Combining the CDR3 with reference TRBV5-5 and TRBJ2-3 gives the whole variable domain DAGVTQSPTHLIKTRGQQVTLRCSPISGHKSVSWYQQVLGQGPQFIFQYYEKEERGRGNFPDRFSARQFPNYSSELNVNALLLGDSALYLCASSWDTSRDTQYFGPGTRLTVL.

The chain has TRBV30 and TRBJ1-6; 7 bases are a match to TRBD1. This CDR3 region has 14 residues. The germline V gene has CDR1 GTSNPN and CDR2 SVGIG (reference sequence). Germline trimming cut 6 bases from V and 7 bases from J; bases unmatched to any gene: 9. The CDR3 region has the DNA TGTGCCTGTAACCTTGGACAGGAAAATTCACCCCTCCACTTT. Encoded protein: CACNLGQENSPLHF.

This rearrangement joins TRBV3-1 (or the pseudogene TRBV3-2) to TRBJ2-4; weak D call: TRBD2 (6 bases). The V and J ends lost 1 base and 7 bases respectively, with 14 bases between them. The CDR3 loop spans 15 amino acids. CDR1 and CDR2 (germline): LGHDT, YNNKEL (reference sequence). The CDR3 nucleotides read TGTGCCAGCAGCCAAGGAGGTGGAGGGGCGAACATTCAGTACTTC. Amino acids: CASSQGGGGANIQYF.

The chain links TRBV4-1 to TRBJ2-7; D possibly corresponds to TRBD1 (6 bases). The germline V gene encodes CDR1 MGHRA and CDR2 YSYEKL. CDR3 length: 13 residues. With 2 bases removed from V and 6 bases from J, the gap between germline ends came to 11 bases. CDR3 nucleotides: TGCGCCAGCAGCCAAATACAGGGCGGCGAGCAGTACTTC. Its protein product is CASSQIQGGEQYF.

The V and J genes are TRBV18 and TRBJ2-5; 10 positions match TRBD1. CDR3 length equals 16 residues. Trimming took 7 bases from V and 2 from J; bases not matched to a gene: 10. Germline V lookup: CDR1 KGHSH, CDR2 LQKENI. CDR3 bases: TGTGCCAGCTTCCGAAGCGGGACAGGGGTTCAAGAGACCCAGTACTTC. Residues: CASFRSGTGVQETQYF.

The CDR3 bases are TGCGCCAGCAGCCCGCCCTCCGGGCAGGGGGCGAGGGAGCAGTACTTC. This codes for CASSPPSGQGAREQYF. The chain uses TRBV5-1 and TRBJ2-7, with 8 bases identical to TRBD1. The CDR3 spans 16 residues. The germline V gene has CDR1 SGHRS and CDR2 YFSETQ. The J segment lost 7 bases and the V segment lost 4 bases, leaving 16 bases of the junction unmatched.

The chain joins TRBV19 to TRBJ2-1; possible D gene TRBD2, 6 bases. Germline V lookup: CDR1 LNHDA, CDR2 SQIVND (reference sequence). V lost 3 bases, J lost 1 base, and 22 bases lay in between. The CDR3 is 19 residues long. CDR3 residues: CASSIRGYWGEGSYNEQFF. The CDR3 DNA follows: TGTGCCAGTAGTATCCGTGGGTATTGGGGGGAAGGGTCCTACAATGAGCAGTTCTTC. Full variable domain (remainder filled in from reference TRBV19 and TRBJ2-1): DGGITQSPKYLFRKEGQNVTLSCEQNLNHDAMYWYRQDPGQGLRLIYYSQIVNDFQKGDIAEGYSVSREKKESFPLTVTSAQKNPTAFYLCASSIRGYWGEGSYNEQFFGPGTRLTVL.

This chain connects TRBV19 to TRBJ2-4; 8 positions agree with TRBD2. With 4 bases clipped from V and 6 bases from J, the junction kept 8 bases outside the gene matches. The germline CDR1 and CDR2 sequences are LNHDA and SQIVND (reference sequence). This CDR3 spans 15 amino acids. The CDR3 sequence is CASSSQGLAANIQYF. CDR3 sequence (DNA): TGTGCCAGTAGTAGCCAAGGACTAGCCGCAAACATTCAGTACTTC.

CDR3 protein: CASSQGPGGRYNEQFF. CDR3 nucleotide sequence: TGTGCCAGCAGCCAAGGGCCCGGCGGCAGATACAATGAGCAGTTCTTC. The V and J genes are TRBV4-2 and TRBJ2-1; D uncertain. With 1 base removed from V and 4 bases from J, the gap between germline ends came to 14 bases. The CDR3 sequence is 16 residues long. In germline, CDR1 is LGHNA, CDR2 YNFKEQ.

This chain connects TRBV29-1 to TRBJ1-1; tentatively, D is TRBD1 (5 bases). There are 13 residues in the CDR3. Germline loops: CDR1 SQVTM, CDR2 ANQGSEA. The V gene lost 5 bases and the J gene lost 5 bases, with 15 bases spanning the gap. The CDR3 DNA reads TGCAGCGTTTCCACCGGGGGTTGGACTGAAGCTTTCTTT. Its translation: CSVSTGGWTEAFF.

This clone is a singleton in its sample. The chain joins TRBV19 to TRBJ1-1; D unresolved. The CDR3 extends over 13 amino acids. Germline CDR1 and CDR2: LNHDA and SQIVND (reference sequence). V lost 0 bases and J 6 bases, leaving 8 bases between the germline ends. CDR3 amino acids: CASSIETRAEAFF. As DNA, the CDR3 is TGTGCCAGTAGTATAGAAACGAGGGCTGAAGCTTTCTTT.

The rearrangement joins TRBV6-2 or TRBV6-3 to TRBJ2-7; D perhaps matches TRBD1 (6 bases). V lost 5 bases and J 4 bases, leaving 9 bases between the germline ends. Germline V lookup: CDR1 MNHEY, CDR2 SVGEGT. CDR3 length: 12 amino acids. The DNA for the CDR3 is TGTGCCAGCAGTAGGGGGATATACGAGCAGTACTTC. It yields the protein CASSRGIYEQYF.